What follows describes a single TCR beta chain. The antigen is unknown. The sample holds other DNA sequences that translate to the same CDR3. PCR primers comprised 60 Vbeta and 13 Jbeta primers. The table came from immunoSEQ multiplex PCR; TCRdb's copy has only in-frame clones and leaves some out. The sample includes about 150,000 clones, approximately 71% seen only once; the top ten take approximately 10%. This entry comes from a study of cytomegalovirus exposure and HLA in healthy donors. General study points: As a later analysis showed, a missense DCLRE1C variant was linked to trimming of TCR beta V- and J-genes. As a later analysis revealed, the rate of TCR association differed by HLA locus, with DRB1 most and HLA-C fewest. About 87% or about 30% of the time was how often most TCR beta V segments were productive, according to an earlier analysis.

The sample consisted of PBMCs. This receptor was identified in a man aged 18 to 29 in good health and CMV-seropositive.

The CDR3 loop is CASRRSTGMNTEAFF. The DNA for the CDR3 is TGTGCCAGCAGGCGATCAACAGGAATGAACACTGAAGCTTTCTTT. The rearrangement uses TRBV7-2 and TRBJ1-1, with D possibly TRBD1 on 5 matching bases. The V end was cut by 6 bases, the J end by 0 bases, with 14 bases between. The CDR3 runs 15 residues. CDR1 SGHTA and CDR2 FQGNSA come from the germline V gene. Combining the CDR3 with reference TRBV7-2 and TRBJ1-1 gives the whole variable domain GAGVSQSPSNKVTEKGKDVELRCDPISGHTALYWYRQSLGQGLEFLIYFQGNSAPDKSGLPSDRFSAERTGGSVSTLTIQRTQQEDSAVYLCASRRSTGMNTEAFFGQGTRLTVV.